These 29 T cell receptor beta chains originate from one sample sequenced in a study of blood T cells in healthy people across ages. Primed by a sample-barcoded 5' primer and a J-beta primer mix, a second PCR proceeded for about 7 to 11 cycles. One entry per CDR3 protein, called by TCRdb with MiXCR from the 5' RACE reads. The table includes hundreds of thousands of distinct CDR3 sequences, over 40% detected once. The sample was blood. Receptors were obtained from a woman aged 80 or over in good health.

A word on this clonotype: An end of the junction does not agree with germline; a read error may underlie this. V and J are TRBV4-1 and TRBJ2-2; D is perhaps TRBD1 or TRBD2 (5 bases each). The CDR3 totals 13 residues. The V gene's germline CDR1 is MGHRA and CDR2 YSYEKL. CDR3 protein: CAGSQGDTGELFF. CDR3 nucleotides: TGCGCCGGCAGTCAGGGAGACACCGGGGAGCTGTTTTTT.

The chain carries TRBV11-2 and TRBJ2-4, with D maybe TRBD2 (6 bases). V was trimmed by 8 bases and J by 13 bases, leaving 27 bases between them. Germline assignment: CDR1 SGHAT and CDR2 FQNNGV. This CDR3 region has 15 residues. The CDR3 DNA follows: TGTGCCAGCGGCCCGACTAGAGGGATAGCGAGGGAGCAGTACTTC. Encoded protein: CASGPTRGIAREQYF.

The V call is TRBV2, the J call TRBJ1-5; 7 positions agree with TRBD1. CDR3 length: 12 amino acids. The V and J ends lost 7 bases and 5 bases, in that order; junction bases with no gene match: 2. Germline V gene sequence: CDR1 SNHLY, CDR2 FYNNEI. The CDR3, as DNA: TGTGCCAGCACCACAGGGGATCAGCCCCAGCATTTT. It encodes CASTTGDQPQHF.

About this clonotype itself: This is likely a read error, given that the CDR3 carries no conserved phenylalanine or tryptophan at its end. This chain joins TRBV29-1 and TRBJ2-5; 11 bases match TRBD2. The J call may be in error: the DNA end matches TRBJ2-1 better. Germline CDR1 is SQVTM and CDR2 is ANQGSEA. The CDR3 extends over 14 amino acids. CDR3 coding DNA: TGCAGTTCCCGACTAGCGGGGACCCAAGAGACCCAGTTCTGC. Its translation: CSSRLAGTQETQFC.

V gene TRBV20-1 combines with J gene TRBJ2-1, with D possibly TRBD2 on 7 matching bases. The CDR3 extends over 15 amino acids. Trimming cost V 6 bases and J 0 bases, with 15 bases left between them. CDR1 DFQATT and CDR2 SNEGSKA come from the germline V gene (reference sequence). DNA of the CDR3: TGCAGTGCCGATCGAGGGGGGGTCTCCTACAATGAGCAGTTCTTC. Encoded protein: CSADRGGVSYNEQFF.

The chain employs TRBV20-1 and TRBJ2-7; maybe TRBD2 (6 bases). V lost 6 bases and J 2 bases, leaving 20 bases between the germline ends. From germline, CDR1 is DFQATT and CDR2 SNEGSKA (reference sequence). The CDR3 is 15 amino acids. CDR3: CSATSRELTTYEQYF. Written as DNA, the CDR3 is TGCAGTGCAACAAGCCGGGAGTTAACGACCTACGAGCAGTACTTC.

This clonotype appeared a single time. Possible read error: a much larger clone is one base away. The rearrangement uses TRBV12-3 or TRBV12-4 and TRBJ2-1; 14 positions match TRBD2. The junction had 12 bases not matched to a gene; V was cut back by 10 bases and J by 4 bases. The CDR3 consists of 17 residues. The CDR3 reads CANSLGTSGSWYNEQFF. As DNA, the CDR3 is TGTGCCAACAGCCTCGGGACTAGCGGGAGCTGGTACAATGAGCAGTTCTTC.

On this clonotype itself: The junction differs from germline at one of its ends, possibly a read error. V is TRBV9 and J is TRBJ2-5, with D possibly being TRBD2 (7 bases). The CDR3 has 15 amino acids. The germline V gene encodes CDR1 SGDLS and CDR2 YYNGEE. The CDR3 sequence: CASNVGGGATNEQYF. The CDR3 coding sequence is TGTGCCAGCAACGTAGGTGGGGGGGCCACTAATGAGCAGTACTTC.

There are many counts of this clonotype. The gene calls are TRBV5-1 and TRBJ2-7; D uncertain. Trimming took 7 bases from V and 0 from J, leaving 8 bases between them. Looked up from germline, CDR1 is SGHRS and CDR2 is YFSETQ. CDR3 size: 12 residues. The CDR3 is CASRRCSYEQYF. CDR3 in DNA: TGCGCCAGCCGCAGGTGCTCCTACGAGCAGTACTTC.

This clonotype was seen at least ten times. This chain joins TRBV20-1 and TRBJ1-2; D unresolved. Germline CDR1 is DFQATT and CDR2 is SNEGSKA (reference sequence). The CDR3 consists of 15 residues. Trimming took 1 base from V and 6 from J, leaving 18 bases between them. CDR3 coding DNA: TGCAGTGCTAGAGGGCTGGGAACCGCGACCAATGGCTACACCTTC. This sequence encodes CSARGLGTATNGYTF.

The chain uses TRBV29-1 and TRBJ2-3; no definite D call. The CDR3 runs 12 residues. The ends were cut back, 4 bases at V and 7 bases at J, with 12 bases in the middle. Germline V lookup: CDR1 SQVTM, CDR2 ANQGSEA. CDR3: CSVGASIHTQYF. Here the CDR3 DNA reads TGCAGCGTTGGGGCCTCGATCCATACGCAGTATTTT.

Turning to this clonotype: A much bigger clone sits one base away, suggesting this may be a read error. The J gene is TRBJ2-5, the V gene TRBV5-1; 11 bases line up with TRBD2. Looked up from germline, CDR1 is SGHRS and CDR2 is YFSETQ. The CDR3 is 18 amino acids. The V gene end was trimmed by 0 bases and the J gene end by 11 bases; junction bases not matched to a gene: 18. In nucleotides, the CDR3 is TGCGCCAGCAGCTTGGGATTTAGCGGGAGGGCTGAAGGCAATGAGCAGTACTTC. Translation: CASSLGFSGRAEGNEQYF.

In its sample, this clonotype was seen many times. The genes are TRBV12-3 or TRBV12-4 and TRBJ2-3; 9 nucleotides line up with TRBD1. The V and J ends lost 8 bases and 5 bases, in that order; junction bases with no gene match: 5. This CDR3 contains 13 residues. CDR3 residues: CASGDRAGDTQYF. CDR3 coding DNA: TGTGCCAGCGGGGACAGGGCAGGAGATACGCAGTATTTT.

In this sample, this clonotype turned up many times. The chain recombines TRBV4-1 with TRBJ2-1, with D perhaps being TRBD1 or TRBD2 (5 bases each). The CDR3 runs 16 residues. Trimming took 1 base from V and 4 from J, leaving 14 bases between them. In germline, CDR1 is MGHRA, CDR2 YSYEKL. Here the CDR3 reads CASSQASTRTYNEQFF. The CDR3 DNA sequence: TGCGCCAGCAGCCAAGCCTCAACTAGGACATACAATGAGCAGTTCTTC.

This chain joins TRBV9 and TRBJ1-1; possible D gene TRBD1, 6 bases. The CDR3 covers 17 residues. CDR1 SGDLS and CDR2 YYNGEE come from the germline V gene. V lost 4 bases, J lost 0 bases, and 19 bases lay in between. In nucleotides, the CDR3 is TGTGCCAGCAGCAAGGGACAAAGGAAGGGAATGAACACTGAAGCTTTCTTT. Its protein is CASSKGQRKGMNTEAFF.

CDR3 DNA sequence: TGTGCCAGCAGCTTCCCGTCTAAACGGAGCGGGGGGTCAGGGCACAATGAGCAGTTCTTC. It is translated as CASSFPSKRSGGSGHNEQFF. The V call is TRBV12-3 or TRBV12-4, the J call TRBJ2-1, with 9 bases aligning to TRBD2. After removal of 6 bases from V and 5 bases from J, the junction contained 23 bases not matched to a gene. CDR3 length: 20 amino acids.

The genes are TRBV15 and TRBJ1-6; D gene unclear. V lost 0 bases, J lost 7 bases, and 7 bases lay in between. The V gene's germline CDR1 is LNHNV and CDR2 YYDKDF (reference sequence). CDR3 length equals 14 residues. The CDR3 is CATSRDDRNSPLHF. DNA of the CDR3: TGTGCCACCAGCAGAGATGACCGGAATTCACCCCTCCACTTT.

J is TRBJ1-2 and V is TRBV29-1, with D possibly matching TRBD1 (5 bases). V lost 0 bases, J lost 6 bases, and 11 bases lay in between. CDR3 length equals 13 residues. Germline V gene data show CDR1 as SQVTM and CDR2 as ANQGSEA. The DNA for the CDR3 is TGCAGCGTTGAAGATTTCAAGGGGAATGGCTACACCTTC. It specifies CSVEDFKGNGYTF.

V and J are TRBV7-2 and TRBJ1-2; D gene unclear. Germline CDR1 SGHTA, CDR2 FQGNSA. The CDR3 is 13 residues long. Trimming took 0 bases from V and 6 from J, leaving 8 bases between them. This chain's CDR3 is CASSLAGEDGYTF. CDR3 DNA sequence: TGTGCCAGCAGCTTAGCCGGTGAGGATGGCTACACCTTC.

The chain is built from TRBV12-3 or TRBV12-4 and TRBJ2-7; no definite D call. V dropped 3 bases and J dropped 10 bases, with 10 bases sitting between them. This CDR3 has 11 amino acids. CDR3 nucleotides: TGTGCCAGCAGTTTCATAGTGCCCCAGTACTTC. Translating it yields CASSFIVPQYF.

The chain joins TRBV29-1 to TRBJ2-5; D unclear. From germline, CDR1 is SQVTM and CDR2 ANQGSEA. V lost 5 bases, J lost 1 base, and 5 bases lay in between. The length of the CDR3 is 11 residues. The CDR3 loop reads CSVTSQETQYF. CDR3 DNA: TGCAGCGTTACATCCCAAGAGACCCAGTACTTC.

This clonotype was recorded many times. This chain connects TRBV20-1 to TRBJ1-5; unclear D gene. The ends were cut back, 7 bases at V and 3 bases at J, with 13 bases in the middle. CDR3 length: 13 residues. CDR1 and CDR2 (germline): DFQATT, SNEGSKA (reference sequence). CDR3 region: CSVIRQSNQPQHF. The CDR3 DNA is TGCAGTGTTATAAGACAATCCAATCAGCCCCAGCATTTT.

This clonotype came up many times. V is TRBV10-3 and J is TRBJ1-1; D uncertain. Germline V gene lookup returns CDR1 ENHRY and CDR2 SYGVKD. This CDR3 has 14 residues. V gave up 0 bases and J gave up 1 base, with 6 bases separating them. CDR3 sequence (DNA): TGTGCCATCAGTGAGTCGCGGCGGAACACTGAAGCTTTCTTT. Protein sequence: CAISESRRNTEAFF.

In this sample, this clonotype turned up many times. CDR3 nucleotide sequence: TGTGCCAGCAGAGTTGACCAGCGGAAGCAGTTCTTC. This sequence encodes CASRVDQRKQFF. V gene TRBV27 combines with J gene TRBJ2-1; tentative D call: TRBD2 (5 bases). Germline values: CDR1 MNHEY, CDR2 SMNVEV (reference sequence). The CDR3 length is 12 residues. V gave up 6 bases and J gave up 11 bases, with 14 bases separating them.

J is TRBJ2-1 and V is TRBV27; 11 bases line up with TRBD2. J was trimmed by 5 bases and V by 4 bases; bases with no gene match: 7. Germline CDR1 reads MNHEY; CDR2 reads SMNVEV (reference sequence). This CDR3 is built from 16 residues. The CDR3 reads CASSSLLAGVDNEQFF. The CDR3 region has the DNA TGTGCCAGCAGTTCACTACTAGCGGGAGTCGACAATGAGCAGTTCTTC.

In its sample, this clonotype was seen a few times. The chain links TRBV18 to TRBJ2-5; TRBD2 might be the D (7 bases). The CDR3 has 15 amino acids. Germline V CDR1 and CDR2: KGHSH, LQKENI. V was cut by 3 bases and J by 1 base, with 12 bases left in between. The CDR3 is CASSPRGGLQETQYF. The CDR3, as DNA: TGTGCCAGCTCACCGAGGGGGGGCCTCCAAGAGACCCAGTACTTC. The entire variable domain, with the rest obtained from reference TRBV18 and TRBJ2-5, is as follows: NAGVMQNPRHLVRRRGQEARLRCSPMKGHSHVYWYRQLPEEGLKFMVYLQKENIIDESGMPKERFSAEFPKEGPSILRIQQVVRGDSAAYFCASSPRGGLQETQYFGPGTRLLVL.

This chain links TRBV5-1 with TRBJ2-4, with 9 bases identical to TRBD1. The end of the DNA fits TRBJ2-7 better, so the J call may be wrong. Germline V gene lookup returns CDR1 SGHRS and CDR2 YFSETQ. The length of the CDR3 is 16 residues. The CDR3 is CASSPQHTGGIYEQYF. In DNA form, the CDR3 reads TGCGCCAGCAGCCCTCAACATACAGGGGGCATCTACGAGCAGTACTTC.

This clonotype has just a few counts. A much larger clone differs from this one at a single base, so this may be a read error. The CDR3 DNA reads TGTGCCAGCAGTTACGGCACCGGGGAGCTGTTTTTT. Translation gives CASSYGTGELFF. This chain uses TRBV6-6 with TRBJ2-2; D unclear. This CDR3 has 12 residues. Trimming took off 2 bases at V and 4 bases at J, with 2 bases between the two ends. The V gene's germline CDR1 is MNHNY and CDR2 SVGAGI (reference sequence).

In this sample, this clonotype turned up many times. This CDR3 reads CASSLYSGANVLTF. CDR3 in DNA: TGTGCCAGCAGCCTTTACTCTGGGGCCAACGTCCTGACTTTC. V and J are TRBV27 and TRBJ2-6; D remains unclear. V dropped 6 bases and J dropped 0 bases, with 6 bases sitting between them. This CDR3 spans 14 amino acids. Germline V CDR1 and CDR2: MNHEY, SMNVEV (reference sequence). The full variable domain, its missing parts supplied by reference TRBV27 and TRBJ2-6, is EAQVTQNPRYLITVTGKKLTVTCSQNMNHEYMSWYRQDPGLGLRQIYYSMNVEVTDKGDVPEGYKVSRKEKRNFPLILESPSPNQTSLYFCASSLYSGANVLTFGAGSRLTVL.